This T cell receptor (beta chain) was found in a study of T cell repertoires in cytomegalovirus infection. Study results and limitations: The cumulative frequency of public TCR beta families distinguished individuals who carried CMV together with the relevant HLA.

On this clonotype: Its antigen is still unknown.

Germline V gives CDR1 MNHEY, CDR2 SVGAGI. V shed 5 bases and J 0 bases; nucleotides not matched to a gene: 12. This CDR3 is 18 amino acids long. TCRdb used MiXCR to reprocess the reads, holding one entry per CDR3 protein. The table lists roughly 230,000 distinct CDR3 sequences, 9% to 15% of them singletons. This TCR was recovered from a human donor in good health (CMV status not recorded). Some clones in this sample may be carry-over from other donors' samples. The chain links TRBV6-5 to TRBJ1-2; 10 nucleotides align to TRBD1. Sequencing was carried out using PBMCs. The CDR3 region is CASSRGQGGSRANYGYTF. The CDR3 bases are TGTGCCAGCAGTCGCGGACAGGGGGGTTCGAGGGCTAACTATGGCTACACCTTC.